Below, 16 T cell receptor beta chains from the same sample are listed, as sequenced in a study of cytomegalovirus exposure and HLA in healthy donors. Use of 60 Vbeta and 13 Jbeta primers characterized the PCR. Measured with immunoSEQ multiplex PCR; TCRdb has only the in-frame clones, and not every one. The table shows 84,000 or so clones, with 70% to 85% occurring only once. Material: PBMCs. The receptor source for this set is a man aged 25 to 40 in good health and CMV-seronegative.

V and J are TRBV5-1 and TRBJ2-7; D is perhaps TRBD1 (5 bases). In germline, CDR1 is SGHRS, CDR2 YFSETQ. Trimming took off 0 bases at V and 6 bases at J, with 10 bases between the two ends. The CDR3 is 13 amino acids. The CDR3 DNA reads as TGCGCCAGCAGCTTGGGTCAGGGTGGCGAGCAGTACTTC. Translation gives CASSLGQGGEQYF. Using reference TRBV5-1 and TRBJ2-7 for the parts outside the CDR3, the full variable domain is KAGVTQTPRYLIKTRGQQVTLSCSPISGHRSVSWYQQTPGQGLQFLFEYFSETQRNKGNFPGRFSGRQFSNSRSEMNVSTLELGDSALYLCASSLGQGGEQYFGPGTRLTVT.

This chain uses TRBV11-2 with TRBJ2-7; the match to TRBD2 covers 13 bases. The CDR3 extends over 14 amino acids. V shed 5 bases and J 5 bases; nucleotides not matched to a gene: 3. Looked up from germline, CDR1 is SGHAT and CDR2 is FQNNGV. The CDR3 DNA sequence: TGTGCCAGCAGCCTCGGACTAGCGGGGGACGAGCAGTACTTC. Protein product: CASSLGLAGDEQYF.

V is TRBV5-4 and J is TRBJ2-3; perhaps TRBD2 as D (6 bases). The CDR3 is made up of 16 amino acids. The V gene's germline CDR1 is SGHNT and CDR2 YYREEE (reference sequence). V shed 4 bases and J shed 1 base, with 16 bases lying between them. The CDR3 region has the DNA TGTGCCAGCAGCCCCGATGGGGGGATCGGCACAGATACGCAGTATTTT. Residues: CASSPDGGIGTDTQYF.

This sequence joins TRBV5-4 and TRBJ2-7, with 9 bases identical to TRBD1. Germline CDR1 and CDR2: SGHNT and YYREEE (reference sequence). Trimming removed 3 bases from V and 2 bases from J; junction bases left unmatched: 6. The CDR3 contains 15 residues. CDR3 nucleotide sequence: TGTGCCAGCAGCTCCTCGGACAGGGGACCCTACGAGCAGTACTTC. Its translation: CASSSSDRGPYEQYF.

V and J are TRBV19 and TRBJ1-4; TRBD1 might be the D (5 bases). Germline CDR1 LNHDA, CDR2 SQIVND (reference sequence). The CDR3 has 18 amino acids. Trimming cost V 6 bases and J 1 base, with 21 bases left between them. CDR3 residues: CASSPGRGIGITNEKLFF. CDR3 bases: TGTGCCAGTAGCCCAGGTCGGGGGATAGGGATAACTAATGAAAAACTGTTTTTT.

The gene calls are TRBV10-3 and TRBJ2-3, with unresolved D. Germline lookup yields CDR1 ENHRY and CDR2 SYGVKD. The CDR3 is 13 amino acids. The V gene lost 6 bases and the J gene lost 4 bases, with 11 bases spanning the gap. The CDR3 region is CAISPGPADTQYF. In nucleotides, the CDR3 is TGTGCCATCAGCCCAGGTCCCGCAGATACGCAGTATTTT.

This sequence joins TRBV25-1 and TRBJ2-7; D possibly corresponds to TRBD2 (5 bases). The CDR3 is 15 amino acids. Trimming removed 4 bases from V and 1 base from J, with 14 bases in between. Germline V gene lookup returns CDR1 MGHDK and CDR2 SYGVNS. The CDR3 loop reads CASSAASGLSYEQYF. As DNA, the CDR3 is TGTGCCAGCAGTGCCGCCAGCGGCCTTTCCTACGAGCAGTACTTC.

The chain uses TRBV7-9 and TRBJ2-7; 8 nucleotides agree with TRBD2. Germline CDR1 is SEHNR and CDR2 is FQNEAQ (reference sequence). V gave up 4 bases and J gave up 0 bases; unmatched junction bases: 2. The CDR3 sequence is 14 residues long. CDR3 protein: CASSSGGVSYEQYF. The DNA for the CDR3 is TGTGCCAGCAGCTCCGGGGGGGTCTCCTACGAGCAGTACTTC.

The chain is built from TRBV30 and TRBJ2-2; 8 bases fit TRBD1. The CDR3 is made up of 14 amino acids. J was trimmed by 0 bases and V by 5 bases; bases with no gene match: 2. Per the germline V gene, CDR1 is GTSNPN and CDR2 is SVGIG (reference sequence). The CDR3 DNA reads as TGTGCCTGGGGGACAGGCGCGAACACCGGGGAGCTGTTTTTT. This codes for CAWGTGANTGELFF.

This clone was picked up one time. CDR3: CASSSPGQGNYGYTF. The CDR3 bases are TGTGCCAGCAGTTCACCGGGACAGGGGAACTATGGCTACACCTTC. The J gene is TRBJ1-2, the V gene TRBV27; 10 bases agree with TRBD1. CDR3 length equals 15 residues. V lost 4 bases and J lost 2; bases outside the gene matches: 4. The V gene's germline CDR1 is MNHEY and CDR2 SMNVEV (reference sequence).

The chain joins TRBV7-3 to TRBJ2-3; no reliable D call. Germline V gene data show CDR1 as SGHTA and CDR2 as FQGTGA. The germline V and J ends were trimmed by 0 bases and 4 bases, with 2 bases remaining between them. The CDR3 loop spans 12 amino acids. Here the CDR3 DNA reads TGTGCCAGCAGCTTAACCGCAGATACGCAGTATTTT. Translated: CASSLTADTQYF.

The chain has TRBV6-5 and TRBJ1-1, with D maybe TRBD1 (5 bases). The CDR3 spans 15 residues. From germline, CDR1 is MNHEY and CDR2 SVGAGI. Between the trimmed V and J ends, which lost 7 bases and 5 bases, there was a span of 20 bases. CDR3 in DNA: TGTGCCAGCAAGAAAGAGAACAGGTTGGGAACTGAAGCTTTCTTT. Protein: CASKKENRLGTEAFF.

The chain combines TRBV6-6 with TRBJ1-5; TRBD1 agrees at 7 bases. Germline trimming cut 5 bases from V and 3 bases from J; bases unmatched to any gene: 7. CDR3 size: 15 residues. CDR1 and CDR2 from the germline V gene are MNHNY and SVGAGI (reference sequence). The CDR3 spells CASSPTGIVNQPQHF. Written as DNA, the CDR3 is TGTGCCAGCAGTCCGACAGGGATCGTCAATCAGCCCCAGCATTTT.

The rearrangement links TRBV10-3 to TRBJ2-7; 7 bases align to TRBD1. Germline CDR1 ENHRY, CDR2 SYGVKD. The CDR3 is 14 residues long. J lost 3 bases, V lost 6 bases, and 8 bases had no gene match. The CDR3 nucleotides are TGTGCCATCAGGGTTCCGGGACAGATCTACGAGCAGTACTTC. It is translated as CAIRVPGQIYEQYF.

The V gene is TRBV19, the J gene TRBJ1-2, with 9 bases identical to TRBD1. This CDR3 is built from 14 residues. Germline V gives CDR1 LNHDA, CDR2 SQIVND (reference sequence). V lost 6 bases and J lost 5; bases outside the gene matches: 7. This chain's CDR3 is CASRSGQGWYGYTF. CDR3 DNA: TGTGCCAGTAGGTCGGGACAGGGATGGTATGGCTACACCTTC.

J is TRBJ1-1 and V is TRBV10-3, with TRBD1 matching 9 bases. Trimming removed 11 bases from V and 2 bases from J; junction bases left unmatched: 6. The CDR3 runs to 13 residues. CDR1 and CDR2 from the germline V gene are ENHRY and SYGVKD. The DNA for the CDR3 is TGTGCCCACCGGGACAGGGTTAACACTGAAGCTTTCTTT. Its translation is CAHRDRVNTEAFF.